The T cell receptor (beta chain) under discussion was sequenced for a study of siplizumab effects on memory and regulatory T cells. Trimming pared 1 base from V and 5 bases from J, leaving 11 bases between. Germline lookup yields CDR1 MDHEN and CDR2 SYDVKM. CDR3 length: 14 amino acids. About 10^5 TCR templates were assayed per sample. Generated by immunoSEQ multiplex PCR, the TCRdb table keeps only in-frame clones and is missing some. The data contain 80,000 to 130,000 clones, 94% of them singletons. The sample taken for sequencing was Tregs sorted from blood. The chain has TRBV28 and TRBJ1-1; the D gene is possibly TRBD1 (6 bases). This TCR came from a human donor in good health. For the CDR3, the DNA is TGTGCCAGCAGTTTATTACAGGGAAGGACTGAAGCTTTCTTT. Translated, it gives CASSLLQGRTEAFF.